The clone carrying this T cell receptor (beta chain) was seen only once. What it binds is unknown. Other DNA sequences in the same sample also yield this CDR3. The data originate from a study of shared clonotypes between healthy human individuals. In the study overall: Each donor's CD4 naive and CD4 memory cells filled three plates apiece, CD8 naive two, and CD8 memory one.

CD45RO-negative, CCR7-positively selected cells formed the naive CD8 fraction, excluding terminally differentiated effector memory CD45RA+ cells. Adults of Caucasian background living in Nashville, Tennessee made up all donors. The method was immunoSEQ multiplex PCR; TCRdb's version includes in-frame clones alone and lacks a portion of them. The sample carries some 1,900,000 clones, roughly 95% recorded once. Trimming took off 0 bases at V and 4 bases at J, with 7 bases between the two ends. Germline CDR1 LGHNA, CDR2 YSLEER. This CDR3 is 14 amino acids long. Study observations and caveats: Sample collection involved blood only; tissue repertoires are likely different.

The sample was naive CD8+ T cells sorted from blood. The gene calls are TRBV4-3 and TRBJ2-1; D gene uncertain. The sequence derives from a man aged 18 to 29 in good health. The CDR3 is CASSQDRSYNEQFF. The CDR3 region has the DNA TGCGCCAGCAGCCAAGATCGTTCGTACAATGAGCAGTTCTTC.